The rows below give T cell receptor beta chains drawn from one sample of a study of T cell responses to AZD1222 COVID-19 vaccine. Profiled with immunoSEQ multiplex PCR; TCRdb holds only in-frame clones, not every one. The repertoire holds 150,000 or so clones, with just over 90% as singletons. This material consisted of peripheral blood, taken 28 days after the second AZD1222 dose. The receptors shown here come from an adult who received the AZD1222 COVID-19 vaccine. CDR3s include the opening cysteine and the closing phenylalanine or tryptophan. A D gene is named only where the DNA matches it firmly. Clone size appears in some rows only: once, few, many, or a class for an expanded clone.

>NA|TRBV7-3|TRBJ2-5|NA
TGTGCCAGCAGCTTAGGTGCACGGCCCACTCAAGAGACCCAGTACTTC
CASSLGARPTQETQYF
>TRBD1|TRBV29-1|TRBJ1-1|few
TGCAGCGTTGTTCGGACAGGGGGCACTGAAGCTTTCTTT
CSVVRTGGTEAFF
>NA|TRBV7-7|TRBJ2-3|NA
TGTGCCAGCAGCCAAGGTGGATTCACAGATACGCAGTATTTT
CASSQGGFTDTQYF
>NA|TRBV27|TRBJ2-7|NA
TGTGCCAGCAGTTTGAGGTACAGCCCCTACGAGCAGTACTTC
CASSLRYSPYEQYF
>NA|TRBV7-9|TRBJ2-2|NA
TGTGCCAGCAGCTCACCCGGGGAGCTGTTTTTT
CASSSPGELFF
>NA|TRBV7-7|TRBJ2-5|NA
TGTGCCAGCAGCCCTCATCCACAAGAGACCCAGTACTTC
CASSPHPQETQYF
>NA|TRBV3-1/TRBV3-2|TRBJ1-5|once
TGTGCCAGCAGCCAAGGTCCCGTTCAGCCCCAGCATTTT
CASSQGPVQPQHF
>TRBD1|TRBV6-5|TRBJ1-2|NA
TGTGCCACCCGGACAGGAACAAACTATGGCTACACCTTC
CATRTGTNYGYTF
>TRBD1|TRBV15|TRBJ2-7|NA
TGTGCCACCAGCAGGGACAGGGGCCCATACGAGCAGTACTTC
CATSRDRGPYEQYF
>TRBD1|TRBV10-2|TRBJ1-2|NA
TGCGCCAGCAGTGTAGACAGGGCCGCTAACTATGGCTACACCTTC
CASSVDRAANYGYTF
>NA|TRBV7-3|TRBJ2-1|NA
TGTGCCAGCAGCTTAGGGTCAGCGAGCTCCTACAATGAGCAGTTCTTC
CASSLGSASSYNEQFF
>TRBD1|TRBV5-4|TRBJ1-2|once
TGTGCCAGCAGTCTCGGGACAGGGGTTCCGCCCTACACCTTC
CASSLGTGVPPYTF
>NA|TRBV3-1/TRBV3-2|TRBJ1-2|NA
TGTGCCAGCAGCCAGGTAGACAGACACACTAACTATGGCTACACCTTC
CASSQVDRHTNYGYTF
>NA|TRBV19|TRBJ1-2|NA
TGTGCCAGTAGTATGGAGGGCGTCGGCAGCCGATATGGCTACACCTTC
CASSMEGVGSRYGYTF
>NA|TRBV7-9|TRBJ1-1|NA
TGTGCCAGCAGCATTTATGGTTCGCACGACACTGAAGCTTTCTTT
CASSIYGSHDTEAFF
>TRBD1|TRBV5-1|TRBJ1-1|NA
TGCGCCAGCAGCTGGACAGGGGGAAACACTGAAGCTTTCTTT
CASSWTGGNTEAFF
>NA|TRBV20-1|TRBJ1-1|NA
TGCAGTGCTAAACACACTGAAGCTTTCTTT
CSAKHTEAFF
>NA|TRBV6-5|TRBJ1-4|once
TGTGCCAGCAGTTACGGTGGCGGTAATGAAAAACTGTTTTTT
CASSYGGGNEKLFF
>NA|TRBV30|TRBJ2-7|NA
TGTGCCTGGAGACCCGGGACCTACGAGCAGTACTTC
CAWRPGTYEQYF
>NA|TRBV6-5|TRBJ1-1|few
TGTGCCAGCAGGAAAGGGGGGGCTGAAACTGAAGCTTTCTTT
CASRKGGAETEAFF
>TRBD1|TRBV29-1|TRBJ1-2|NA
TGCAGCGCTTCAGAGACAGGGGTCCCGGTAGTGGGCTACACCTTC
CSASETGVPVVGYTF
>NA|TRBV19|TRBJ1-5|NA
TGTGCCAGTAGTAGGGACGTGTCCAATCAGCCCCAGCATTTT
CASSRDVSNQPQHF
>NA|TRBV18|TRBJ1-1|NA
TGTGCCAGCTCACGGGGAAGAAGATTTATGAACACTGAAGCTTTCTTT
CASSRGRRFMNTEAFF
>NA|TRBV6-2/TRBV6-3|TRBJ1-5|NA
TGTGCCAGCAGTCGGTTGGGGGAGCCCCAGCATTTT
CASSRLGEPQHF
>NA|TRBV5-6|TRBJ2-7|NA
TGTGCCAGCAGTTCGAGGGGGGAGCAGTACTTC
CASSSRGEQYF
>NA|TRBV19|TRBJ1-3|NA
TGTGCCAGTAGTCCCCTGACAGAAATTGGAAACACCATATATTTT
CASSPLTEIGNTIYF
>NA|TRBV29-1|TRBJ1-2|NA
TGCAGCGTTCGCGGCAGTGGCTACACCTTC
CSVRGSGYTF
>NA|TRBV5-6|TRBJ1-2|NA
TGTGCCAGCAGCTTGGGGCAGGGCAAAGGCTACACCTTC
CASSLGQGKGYTF
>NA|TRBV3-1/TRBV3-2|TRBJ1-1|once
TGTGCCAGCAGCCAAGATCCCCACTCGGGCACTGAAGCTTTCTTT
CASSQDPHSGTEAFF
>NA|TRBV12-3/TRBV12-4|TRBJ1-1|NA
TGTGCCAGCAGTTTGGCAGGGAACACTGAAGCTTTCTTT
CASSLAGNTEAFF
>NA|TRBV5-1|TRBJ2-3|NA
TGCGCCAGCAGCTTGTCCGGCACCCGCACAGATACGCAGTATTTT
CASSLSGTRTDTQYF
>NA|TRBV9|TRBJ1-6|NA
TGTGCCAGCAGCGTAGAACGCGATTCACCCCTCCACTTT
CASSVERDSPLHF
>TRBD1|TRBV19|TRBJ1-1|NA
TGTGCCAGTAGTATACACAGGGGGAAAGGAGTAAGGACTGAAGCTTTCTTT
CASSIHRGKGVRTEAFF
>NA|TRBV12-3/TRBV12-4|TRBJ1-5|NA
TGTGCCAGCAGCTATAGCAATCAGCCCCAGCATTTT
CASSYSNQPQHF
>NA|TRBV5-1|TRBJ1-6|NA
TGCGCCAGCAGCTTGGAGATTAATTCACCCCTCCACTTT
CASSLEINSPLHF
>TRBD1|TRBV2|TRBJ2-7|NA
TGTGCCAGCAGTCCGGACAGGGAGGAGTACTTC
CASSPDREEYF
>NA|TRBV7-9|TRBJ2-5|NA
TGTGCCAGCAGCTCCGGGCCCGCTTCAACCCAGTACTTC
CASSSGPASTQYF
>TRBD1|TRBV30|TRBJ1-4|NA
TGTGCCGGCATATCTAAACAGGGGTATAATGAAAAACTGTTTTTT
CAGISKQGYNEKLFF
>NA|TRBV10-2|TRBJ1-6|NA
TGCGCCAGCACAGAACAGGGTAATTCACCCCTCCACTTT
CASTEQGNSPLHF
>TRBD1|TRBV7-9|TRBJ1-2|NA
TGTGCCAGCAGCTCGCCGGGACAGGGAGCCTATGGCTACACCTTC
CASSSPGQGAYGYTF
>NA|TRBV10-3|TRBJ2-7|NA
TGTGCCATCAGTGACACCAACTACGAGCAGTACTTC
CAISDTNYEQYF
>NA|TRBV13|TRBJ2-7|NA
TGTGCCAGCAGCTTAAGGGGCTACGAGCAGTACTTC
CASSLRGYEQYF
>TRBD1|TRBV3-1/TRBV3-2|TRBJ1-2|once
TGTGCCAGCAGCCAATGGGGACAGATCGGCTACACCTTC
CASSQWGQIGYTF
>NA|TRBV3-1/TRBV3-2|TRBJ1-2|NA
TGTGCCAGCAGCCAAGAGGACAACGACTATGGCTACACCTTC
CASSQEDNDYGYTF
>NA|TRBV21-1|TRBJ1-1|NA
TGTGCCAGCAGCAAGTGGGCAGGGATGAACACTGAAGCTTTCTTT
CASSKWAGMNTEAFF
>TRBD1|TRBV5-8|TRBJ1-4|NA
TGTGCCAGCAGCTCAGGGGGAGCTAATGAAAAACTGTTTTTT
CASSSGGANEKLFF
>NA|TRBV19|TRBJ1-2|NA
TGTGCCAGTAGTATGTCAGCTGACTATGGCTACACCTTC
CASSMSADYGYTF
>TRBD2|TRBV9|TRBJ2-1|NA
TGTGCCAGCAGCGCCCAGCAGCGGGGGGTCGCCTACAATGAGCAGTTCTTC
CASSAQQRGVAYNEQFF